The source of this TCR beta chain is a study of T-cell reconstitution after alpha-beta-depleted transplantation in children. Regarding this clonotype: Its antigen remains unidentified.

General study points: Alpha-beta T cells about two months after transplant reportedly derived from several hundred expanded graft clones. When one year had passed after transplant, most T-cell counts and diversity came from newly produced T cells. At day 60, the high TCRbeta diversity found in some patients originated from recipient T cells and thymic progenitors that had survived.

CDR1 and CDR2 from the germline V gene are MNHEY and SMNVEV (reference sequence). V lost 2 bases and J 5 bases, leaving 17 bases between the germline ends. The CDR3 loop spans 16 amino acids. A TCRbeta library incorporating unique molecular identifiers was prepared. Each CDR3 protein is one row after TCRdb ran MiXCR on the PCR reads. This table has some 290,000 distinct CDR3 sequences, 20% to 30% appearing once. The input for sequencing was PBMCs, mostly from graft donor cells, taken 180 days after TCRalphabeta/CD19-depleted stem cell transplant. The rearrangement joins TRBV27 to TRBJ2-3; D may correspond to TRBD1 or TRBD2 (5 bases each). This TCR was sampled from a male patient between 5 and 17 years old who had a stem cell transplant for acute lymphoblastic leukemia, so the T cells may come from the graft donor. CDR3 coding DNA: TGTGCCAGCAGTTTACGGGCAGGGACGGTTGAAGATACGCAGTATTTT. It specifies CASSLRAGTVEDTQYF.